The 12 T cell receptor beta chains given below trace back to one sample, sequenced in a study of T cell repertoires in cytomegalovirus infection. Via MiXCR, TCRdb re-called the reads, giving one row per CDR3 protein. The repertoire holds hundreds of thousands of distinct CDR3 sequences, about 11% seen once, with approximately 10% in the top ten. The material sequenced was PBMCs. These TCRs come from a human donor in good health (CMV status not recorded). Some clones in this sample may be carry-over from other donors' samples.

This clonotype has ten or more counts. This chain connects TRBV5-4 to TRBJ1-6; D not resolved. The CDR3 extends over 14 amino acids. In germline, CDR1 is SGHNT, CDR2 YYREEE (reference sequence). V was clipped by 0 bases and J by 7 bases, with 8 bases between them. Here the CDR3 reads CASSLGFRNSPLHF. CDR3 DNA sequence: TGTGCCAGCAGCTTGGGGTTTAGGAATTCACCCCTCCACTTT.

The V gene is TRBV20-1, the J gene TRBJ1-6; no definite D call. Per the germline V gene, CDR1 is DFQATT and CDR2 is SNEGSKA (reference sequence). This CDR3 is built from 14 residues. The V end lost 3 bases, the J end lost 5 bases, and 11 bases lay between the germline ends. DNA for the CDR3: TGCAGTGCTAGGAAGCAGAATGATAATTCACCCCTCCACTTT. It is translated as CSARKQNDNSPLHF.

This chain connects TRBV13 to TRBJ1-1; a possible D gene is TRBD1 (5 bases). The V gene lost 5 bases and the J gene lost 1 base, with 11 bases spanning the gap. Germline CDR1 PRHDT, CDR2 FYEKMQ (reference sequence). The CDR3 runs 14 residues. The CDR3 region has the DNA TGTGCCAGCAGCCTCCCCAGGGAGAACACTGAAGCTTTCTTT. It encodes CASSLPRENTEAFF.

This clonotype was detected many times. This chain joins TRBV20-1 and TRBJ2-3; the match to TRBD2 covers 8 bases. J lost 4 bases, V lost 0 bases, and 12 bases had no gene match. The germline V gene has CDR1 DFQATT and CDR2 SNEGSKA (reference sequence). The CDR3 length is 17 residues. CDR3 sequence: CSARDSRGSGEADTQYF. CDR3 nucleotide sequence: TGCAGTGCTAGAGATTCCAGGGGTAGCGGGGAGGCAGATACGCAGTATTTT.

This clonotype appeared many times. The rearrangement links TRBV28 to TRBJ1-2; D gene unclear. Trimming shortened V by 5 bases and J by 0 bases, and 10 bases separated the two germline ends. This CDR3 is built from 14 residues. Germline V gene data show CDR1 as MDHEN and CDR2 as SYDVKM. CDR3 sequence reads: CASSIAPSNYGYTF. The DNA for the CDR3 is TGTGCCAGCAGTATAGCCCCATCTAACTATGGCTACACCTTC.

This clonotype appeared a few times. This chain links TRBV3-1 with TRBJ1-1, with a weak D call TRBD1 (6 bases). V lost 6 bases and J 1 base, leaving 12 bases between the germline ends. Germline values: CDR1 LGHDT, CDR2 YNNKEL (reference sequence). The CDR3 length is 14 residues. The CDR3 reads CASSYGQPNTEAFF. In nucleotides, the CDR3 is TGTGCCAGCAGTTATGGACAGCCGAACACTGAAGCTTTCTTT.

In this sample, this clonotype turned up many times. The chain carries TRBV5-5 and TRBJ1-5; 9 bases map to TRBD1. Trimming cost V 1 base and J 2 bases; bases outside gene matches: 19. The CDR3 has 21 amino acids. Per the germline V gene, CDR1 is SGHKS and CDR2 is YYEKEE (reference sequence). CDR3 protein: CASSLHPFVDRGGYGNQPQHF. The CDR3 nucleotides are TGTGCCAGCAGCTTGCATCCCTTTGTGGACAGGGGCGGTTACGGCAATCAGCCCCAGCATTTT. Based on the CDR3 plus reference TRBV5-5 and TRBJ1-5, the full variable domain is DAGVTQSPTHLIKTRGQQVTLRCSPISGHKSVSWYQQVLGQGPQFIFQYYEKEERGRGNFPDRFSARQFPNYSSELNVNALLLGDSALYLCASSLHPFVDRGGYGNQPQHFGDGTRLSIL.

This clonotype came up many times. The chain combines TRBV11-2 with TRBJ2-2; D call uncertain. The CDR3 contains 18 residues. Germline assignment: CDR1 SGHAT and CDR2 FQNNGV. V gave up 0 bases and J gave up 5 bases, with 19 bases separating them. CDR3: CASSLDSVGKGSTGELFF. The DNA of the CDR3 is TGTGCCAGCAGCTTAGATTCGGTGGGGAAAGGGTCAACCGGGGAGCTGTTTTTT.

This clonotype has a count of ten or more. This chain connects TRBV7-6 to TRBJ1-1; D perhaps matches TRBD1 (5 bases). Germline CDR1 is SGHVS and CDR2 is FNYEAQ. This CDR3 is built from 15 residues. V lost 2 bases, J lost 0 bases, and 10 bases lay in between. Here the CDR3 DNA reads TGTGCCAGCAGCTTAAGTGAGGGACTGAACACTGAAGCTTTCTTT. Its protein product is CASSLSEGLNTEAFF. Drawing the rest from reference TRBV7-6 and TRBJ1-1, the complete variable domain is GAGVSQSPRYKVTKRGQDVALRCDPISGHVSLYWYRQALGQGPEFLTYFNYEAQQDKSGLPNDRFSAERPEGSISTLTIQRTEQRDSAMYRCASSLSEGLNTEAFFGQGTRLTVV.

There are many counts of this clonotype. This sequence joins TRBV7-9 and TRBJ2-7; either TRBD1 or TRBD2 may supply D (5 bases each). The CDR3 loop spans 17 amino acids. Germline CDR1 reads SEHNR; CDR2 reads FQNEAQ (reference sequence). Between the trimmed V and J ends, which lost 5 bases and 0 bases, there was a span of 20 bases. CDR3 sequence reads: CASSPPSGTDSSYEQYF. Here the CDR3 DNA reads TGTGCCAGCAGCCCACCGTCCGGGACCGACAGCTCCTACGAGCAGTACTTC.

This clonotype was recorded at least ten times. CDR3 in amino acids: CSALTSVGYEQYF. Written as DNA, the CDR3 is TGCAGTGCACTGACTAGCGTTGGCTACGAGCAGTACTTC. The chain recombines TRBV20-1 with TRBJ2-7; 8 nucleotides line up with TRBD2. V trimming: 6 bases; J trimming: 3 bases; junction bases outside the gene matches: 7. CDR3 length: 13 amino acids. Germline V lookup: CDR1 DFQATT, CDR2 SNEGSKA (reference sequence).

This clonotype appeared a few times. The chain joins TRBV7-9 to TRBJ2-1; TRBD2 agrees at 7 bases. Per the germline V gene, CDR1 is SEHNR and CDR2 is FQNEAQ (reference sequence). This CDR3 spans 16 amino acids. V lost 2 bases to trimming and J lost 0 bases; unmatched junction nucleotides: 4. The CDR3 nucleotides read TGTGCCAGCAGCTTATTCCGGACTAGCTCCTACAATGAGCAGTTCTTC. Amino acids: CASSLFRTSSYNEQFF.